This T cell receptor (beta chain) was captured in a study of CXCR3-negative and CXCR3-positive naive CD8 T cells. The method, 5' RACE with UMI labels, was used to prepare the TRB cDNA libraries. TCRdb reprocessed the 5' RACE reads; each CDR3 protein has one entry and no DNA is given. In total, the table holds 130,000 or so distinct CDR3 sequences. This CDR3 is built from 12 residues. A note on this clonotype: Its antigen is unidentified.

General study points: Surface CD5 was comparable between naive subsets; TCR strength was inferred from TRB CDR3 properties. Naive CXCR3-positive and CXCR3-negative cells shared similar TRBV-TRBJ usage, unlike memory cells.

This receptor was identified in a human donor in good health. Some clones in this sample may be carry-over from other donors' samples. What was sequenced was naive CXCR3- CD8+ T cells from blood. Noted subset: CD45RO-CCR7+CD27+CD95- naive CD8+ T cells lacking CXCR3 (TNR3-). The chain combines TRBV12-3 or TRBV12-4 with TRBJ2-7. The CDR3 is CASSSLGNEQYF.